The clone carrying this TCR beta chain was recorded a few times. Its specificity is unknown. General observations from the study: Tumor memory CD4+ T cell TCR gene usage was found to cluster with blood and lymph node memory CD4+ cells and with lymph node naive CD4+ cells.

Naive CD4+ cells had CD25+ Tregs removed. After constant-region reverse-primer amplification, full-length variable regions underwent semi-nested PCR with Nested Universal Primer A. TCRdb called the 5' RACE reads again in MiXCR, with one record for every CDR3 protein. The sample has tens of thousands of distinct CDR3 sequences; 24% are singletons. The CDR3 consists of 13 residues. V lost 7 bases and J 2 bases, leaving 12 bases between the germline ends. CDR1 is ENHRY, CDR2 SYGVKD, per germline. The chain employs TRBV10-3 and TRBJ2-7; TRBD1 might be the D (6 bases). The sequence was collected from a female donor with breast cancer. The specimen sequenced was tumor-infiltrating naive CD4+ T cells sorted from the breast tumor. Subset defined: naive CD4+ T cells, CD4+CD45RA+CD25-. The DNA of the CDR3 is TGTGCCATCACCCAGGGGCCTACCTACGAGCAGTACTTC. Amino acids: CAITQGPTYEQYF.